Listed here are 19 T cell receptor beta chains from one sample, sequenced in a study of T cell responses to AZD1222 COVID-19 vaccine. The table came from immunoSEQ multiplex PCR; TCRdb's copy has only in-frame clones and leaves some out. The table has about 150,000 clones, approximately 90% seen once. The sequences come from peripheral blood, collected on day 0 of AZD1222 vaccination. All receptors come from an adult in good health.

For the CDR3, the DNA is TGTGCCAGCAGCCAAGTCCCAGCCGAGCAGTACTTC. It specifies CASSQVPAEQYF. The gene calls are TRBV3-1 (or the pseudogene TRBV3-2) and TRBJ2-7; D not resolved. The CDR3 totals 12 residues. V shed 1 base and J shed 6 bases, with 7 bases lying between them. Germline CDR1 reads LGHDT; CDR2 reads YNNKEL (reference sequence).

V and J are TRBV18 and TRBJ1-2; tentatively, D is TRBD1 (6 bases). Germline-derived CDR1 and CDR2 are KGHSH and LQKENI. The CDR3 covers 13 residues. V was clipped by 1 base and J by 6 bases, with 9 bases between them. For the CDR3, the DNA is TGTGCCAGCTCACCACGACAGGATGATGGCTACACCTTC. Translated: CASSPRQDDGYTF.

The chain uses TRBV7-9 and TRBJ2-1, with D tentatively TRBD2 (7 bases). The CDR3 consists of 18 residues. V lost 2 bases and J 3 bases, leaving 20 bases between the germline ends. Per the germline V gene, CDR1 is SEHNR and CDR2 is FQNEAQ (reference sequence). CDR3 in DNA: TGTGCCAGCAGCTTACCCCAGGGGAGCGGGATCAACTACAATGAGCAGTTCTTC. This encodes CASSLPQGSGINYNEQFF.

The chain uses TRBV5-4 and TRBJ1-2, with 12 bases aligning to TRBD1. Germline V gives CDR1 SGHNT, CDR2 YYREEE (reference sequence). The CDR3 consists of 17 residues. J was trimmed by 4 bases and V by 1 base; bases with no gene match: 8. The CDR3 DNA reads as TGTGCCAGCAGCTTGCAAGGCGGGACAGGGGGCGGCTATGGCTACACCTTC. It translates to CASSLQGGTGGGYGYTF. The variable domain in full, completed from reference TRBV5-4 and TRBJ1-2, reads ETGVTQSPTHLIKTRGQQVTLRCSSQSGHNTVSWYQQALGQGPQFIFQYYREEENGRGNFPPRFSGLQFPNYSSELNVNALELDDSALYLCASSLQGGTGGGYGYTFGSGTRLTVV.

This rearrangement joins TRBV7-9 to TRBJ2-5, with a tentative D call TRBD2 (6 bases). Germline V gives CDR1 SEHNR, CDR2 FQNEAQ (reference sequence). V was pared by 5 bases and J by 5 bases, with 12 bases between. The CDR3 runs 13 residues. Here the CDR3 DNA reads TGTGCCAGCAGCCCCCGTCTAGCGGAGACCCAGTACTTC. This codes for CASSPRLAETQYF.

This chain connects TRBV5-6 to TRBJ1-4; a weak D match, TRBD1 (5 bases). Trimming removed 5 bases from V and 0 bases from J, with 11 bases in between. The germline V gene has CDR1 SGHDT and CDR2 YYEEEE. The CDR3 sequence is 15 residues long. The CDR3 sequence: CASSRKGTTNEKLFF. The CDR3 nucleotides are TGTGCCAGCAGTCGCAAGGGGACAACTAATGAAAAACTGTTTTTT.

This clone was counted between two and nine times. The V gene is TRBV6-6, the J gene TRBJ2-2; TRBD1 matches at 7 bases. The CDR3 length is 13 residues. The V and J ends lost 6 bases and 9 bases, in that order; junction bases with no gene match: 7. In germline, CDR1 is MNHNY, CDR2 SVGAGI (reference sequence). Here the CDR3 DNA reads TGTGCCAGCAGGGCACAGGGGATGAGGGAGCTGTTTTTT. It codes for CASRAQGMRELFF.

The V gene is TRBV7-9, the J gene TRBJ1-1, with a tentative D call TRBD1 (6 bases). Germline CDR1 reads SEHNR; CDR2 reads FQNEAQ (reference sequence). The CDR3 totals 15 residues. Between the trimmed V and J ends, which lost 0 bases and 0 bases, there was a span of 8 bases. CDR3 region: CASSLADRLNTEAFF. The CDR3 nucleotides read TGTGCCAGCAGCTTAGCGGACAGACTGAACACTGAAGCTTTCTTT.

The chain is built from TRBV5-6 and TRBJ2-4, with 14 positions matching TRBD2. Germline V gene sequence: CDR1 SGHDT, CDR2 YYEEEE. Losses at the gene ends were 3 bases for V and 3 bases for J; bases not matched to a gene: 2. This CDR3 is 16 amino acids long. This CDR3 is CASSSGLAGGKNIQYF. CDR3 nucleotide sequence: TGTGCCAGCAGCTCCGGACTAGCGGGAGGCAAAAACATTCAGTACTTC.

This chain's CDR3 is CASSKGRTSADTQYF. CDR3 DNA: TGTGCCAGCAGCAAAGGCCGGACTTCTGCAGATACGCAGTATTTT. J is TRBJ2-3 and V is TRBV21-1; the table's D call TRBD2 went unverified against the DNA. TRBV21-1 is a recognized pseudogene. There are 15 residues in the CDR3.

The genes are TRBV7-9 and TRBJ1-1, with 10 bases identical to TRBD1. Germline V gene data show CDR1 as SEHNR and CDR2 as FQNEAQ (reference sequence). The V and J ends lost 4 bases and 5 bases, in that order; junction bases with no gene match: 16. CDR3 length equals 18 residues. The CDR3 DNA reads as TGTGCCAGCAGCTCCCTGAAGATCAGAGACAGGGGGCGGACTGAAGCTTTCTTT. This encodes CASSSLKIRDRGRTEAFF.

J is TRBJ2-7 and V is TRBV7-6, with TRBD2 matching over 7 bases. CDR3 size: 16 residues. Looked up from germline, CDR1 is SGHVS and CDR2 is FNYEAQ. V trimming: 5 bases; J trimming: 4 bases; junction bases outside the gene matches: 14. CDR3 amino acids: CASSPTGGSKGYEQYF. Here the CDR3 DNA reads TGTGCCAGCAGCCCCACCGGCGGGAGTAAAGGGTACGAGCAGTACTTC.

The chain links TRBV7-2 to TRBJ2-3, with D unresolved. CDR1 SGHTA and CDR2 FQGNSA come from the germline V gene. This CDR3 has 15 residues. The V and J ends lost 5 bases and 0 bases respectively, with 12 bases between them. The CDR3 loop reads CASSLLGSSTDTQYF. DNA for the CDR3: TGTGCCAGCAGCCTGTTGGGGTCTAGCACAGATACGCAGTATTTT.

This chain uses TRBV12-3 or TRBV12-4 with TRBJ1-1; no clear D gene. The CDR3 spans 12 residues. The V gene lost 6 bases and the J gene lost 8 bases, with 13 bases spanning the gap. CDR3 DNA sequence: TGTGCCAGCAGCCTCCAGGCGGCAGAAGCTTTCTTT. This encodes CASSLQAAEAFF.

V and J are TRBV7-3 and TRBJ2-1, with TRBD2 matching over 12 bases. V lost 7 bases to trimming and J lost 9 bases; unmatched junction nucleotides: 10. CDR1 and CDR2 (germline): SGHTA, FQGTGA. The CDR3 consists of 15 residues. The CDR3 spells CASKSSGRAGSEQFF. Written as DNA, the CDR3 is TGTGCCAGCAAATCTAGCGGGAGGGCCGGGAGTGAGCAGTTCTTC.

This clone was observed a single time. The chain is built from TRBV18 and TRBJ2-7; D not certain. Germline CDR1 KGHSH, CDR2 LQKENI. V shed 3 bases and J shed 3 bases, with 15 bases lying between them. This CDR3 spans 15 amino acids. The CDR3 sequence: CASSPAGLRNYEQYF. The CDR3 DNA sequence: TGTGCCAGCTCACCGGCCGGGCTACGGAACTACGAGCAGTACTTC.

CDR3 coding DNA: TGTGCCAGCAGCCCACGACAGGGATTAGATACGCAGTATTTT. Its protein is CASSPRQGLDTQYF. The V call is TRBV7-6, the J call TRBJ2-3; 7 bases are a match to TRBD1. J gave up 5 bases and V 5 bases, and 7 bases lay outside the gene matches. Germline V lookup: CDR1 SGHVS, CDR2 FNYEAQ. CDR3 size: 14 residues.

The chain employs TRBV10-3 and TRBJ1-4, with a tentative D call TRBD1 (5 bases). Trimming removed 8 bases from V and 8 bases from J, with 9 bases in between. CDR3 length equals 11 residues. Germline V gene lookup returns CDR1 ENHRY and CDR2 SYGVKD. CDR3 sequence (DNA): TGTGCCATCGGGGGAGCCGAAAAACTGTTTTTT. Residues: CAIGGAEKLFF.

The chain couples TRBV12-3 or TRBV12-4 to TRBJ2-7; D call uncertain. With 5 bases removed from V and 2 bases from J, the gap between germline ends came to 10 bases. The CDR3 has 13 amino acids. The chain's CDR3 is CASSRTLTYEQYF. The CDR3 nucleotides read TGTGCCAGCAGTAGAACTCTTACCTACGAGCAGTACTTC.